Below are 20 T cell receptor beta chains sequenced from a single sample in a study of blood T cells in healthy people across ages. Next came a second PCR, run for about 6 to 11 cycles, which used a sample-barcoded 5' primer along with a J-beta primer mix. MiXCR, run by TCRdb on the 5' RACE reads, gives a single entry per CDR3 protein. The sample has 650,000 to 950,000 distinct CDR3 sequences, approximately 48% seen once; the top ten hold about 21%. The sequenced material came from blood. The receptors shown here come from a man aged 55 to 70 in good health.

J is TRBJ2-1 and V is TRBV7-9, with unresolved D. V was cut by 5 bases and J by 13 bases, with 21 bases left in between. The germline V gene encodes CDR1 SEHNR and CDR2 FQNEAQ (reference sequence). The CDR3 spans 14 residues. The CDR3 sequence is CASSPDLASETQFF. DNA of the CDR3: TGTGCCAGCAGCCCTGACCTGGCGTCGGAGACCCAGTTCTTC.

The V call is TRBV5-1, the J call TRBJ2-1, with TRBD2 identical over 9 bases. The germline CDR1 and CDR2 sequences are SGHRS and YFSETQ. This CDR3 contains 14 residues. V was clipped by 6 bases and J by 8 bases; unmatched bases: 9. CDR3 DNA: TGCGCCAGCACTGGGACTAGCATTCCCCATGAGCAGTTCTTC. Translating it yields CASTGTSIPHEQFF.

The genes are TRBV6-2 or TRBV6-3 and TRBJ2-5; 7 nucleotides align to TRBD1. The DNA end is a closer match to TRBJ2-7, so the J assignment may be wrong. The CDR3 is made up of 14 amino acids. Germline-derived CDR1 and CDR2 are MNHEY and SVGEGT. The CDR3 region is CASSYRATGIEQYF. DNA for the CDR3: TGTGCCAGCAGTTACCGGGCGACAGGGATCGAGCAGTACTTC.

A remark on this clonotype: The junction departs from the called germline gene at one end, perhaps through a read error. CDR3 in DNA: TGCGCCAGCAGCCAAGGACAGGGCAACTATGGCAACACCTTC. It is translated as CASSQGQGNYGNTF. This chain links TRBV4-3 with TRBJ1-2, with TRBD1 matching over 7 bases. Per germline, CDR1 LGHNA and CDR2 YSLEER. The CDR3 loop spans 14 amino acids.

J is TRBJ2-1 and V is TRBV3-1; D is unclear. This CDR3 contains 17 residues. V was cut by 4 bases and J by 4 bases, with 20 bases left in between. Germline loops: CDR1 LGHDT, CDR2 YNNKEL (reference sequence). This CDR3 is CASSPGVNFNSYNEQFF. The CDR3 DNA is TGTGCCAGCAGCCCAGGCGTCAACTTCAATTCATACAATGAGCAGTTCTTC.

This clonotype has just a few counts. This chain joins TRBV11-3 and TRBJ2-5; 7 bases align to TRBD1. Germline V CDR1 and CDR2: SGHNT, YENEEA. The CDR3 is 16 residues long. With 1 base clipped from V and 1 base from J, the junction kept 6 bases outside the gene matches. The CDR3 DNA reads as TGTGCCAGCAGCTTAGGGGGGACAGACCTCCAAGAGACCCAGTACTTC. It yields the protein CASSLGGTDLQETQYF.

A single count supports this clonotype. This may stem from a read error, because a much larger clone lies one nucleotide away. The chain carries TRBV5-1 and TRBJ2-3; 7 bases align to TRBD1. Per germline, CDR1 SGHRS and CDR2 YFSETQ. The V and J ends lost 4 bases and 8 bases, in that order; junction bases with no gene match: 16. There are 16 residues in the CDR3. The DNA for the CDR3 is TGCGCCAGCAGCGTGTCAGGACAGGCTGGCGCAGGTACGCAGTATTTT. Protein: CASSVSGQAGAGTQYF.

This chain links TRBV3-1 with TRBJ2-7, with a weak D call TRBD1 (6 bases). V was shortened by 3 bases and J by 4 bases, with 10 bases between the two germline ends. The CDR3 loop spans 13 amino acids. Germline V lookup: CDR1 LGHDT, CDR2 YNNKEL (reference sequence). For the CDR3, the DNA is TGTGCCAGCAGCCAGGGACAAAAGTACGAGCAGTACTTC. Translating gives CASSQGQKYEQYF.

This clonotype has just a few counts. The rearrangement joins TRBV20-1 to TRBJ1-5, with D possibly being TRBD1 (6 bases). The germline V gene encodes CDR1 DFQATT and CDR2 SNEGSKA (reference sequence). This CDR3 spans 15 amino acids. Trimming removed 3 bases from V and 0 bases from J, with 12 bases in between. CDR3 in amino acids: CSARPGQHSNQPQHF. For the CDR3, the DNA is TGCAGTGCTAGGCCGGGACAACATAGCAATCAGCCCCAGCATTTT.

The chain carries TRBV7-9 and TRBJ1-4; TRBD1 matches at 10 bases. Germline CDR1 SEHNR, CDR2 FQNEAQ (reference sequence). V was clipped by 4 bases and J by 8 bases; unmatched bases: 7. CDR3 length equals 15 residues. CDR3 sequence (DNA): TGTGCCAGCAGCTATTCCGGGACAGGGGACGAAAAACTGTTTTTT. Translated: CASSYSGTGDEKLFF.

This clonotype was seen repeatedly, ten times or more. This rearrangement joins TRBV18 to TRBJ2-7, with D maybe TRBD1 (5 bases). This CDR3 region has 14 residues. Germline V gene lookup returns CDR1 KGHSH and CDR2 LQKENI. Trimming took 2 bases from V and 3 from J, leaving 11 bases between them. In DNA, the CDR3 is TGTGCCAGCTCACCAGGGTCAGGGCTCTACGAGCAGTACTTC. Translation gives CASSPGSGLYEQYF.

There are a few counts of this clonotype. This CDR3 is CSVGTVEGQYF. The CDR3 DNA reads as TGCAGCGTTGGGACCGTGGAGGGGCAGTACTTC. The chain has TRBV29-1 and TRBJ2-7; possible D gene TRBD2, 6 bases. Germline V lookup: CDR1 SQVTM, CDR2 ANQGSEA. The CDR3 spans 11 residues. V lost 4 bases, J lost 9 bases, and 13 bases lay in between.

The chain combines TRBV7-2 with TRBJ2-7; TRBD1 agrees at 7 bases. Germline-derived CDR1 and CDR2 are SGHTA and FQGNSA. Trimming took 5 bases from V and 0 from J; bases not matched to a gene: 7. CDR3 length: 15 amino acids. The CDR3 bases are TGTGCCAGCAGCCGGACAGGAATCAGCTCCTACGAGCAGTACTTC. It codes for CASSRTGISSYEQYF.

The count of this clonotype is one. The chain uses TRBV6-1 and TRBJ2-4; D remains unclear. The last part of the DNA fits TRBJ2-7 better; the J call may be wrong. This CDR3 is built from 12 residues. CDR1 is MNHNS, CDR2 SASEGT, per germline. CDR3 sequence (DNA): TGTGCCAGCAGTGAACTTTGGGGCGAGCAGTACTTC. It translates to CASSELWGEQYF.

In its sample, this clonotype was seen a few times. The chain joins TRBV7-9 to TRBJ1-2, with TRBD1 identical over 8 bases. The CDR3 sequence is 16 residues long. J gave up 4 bases and V 5 bases, and 12 bases lay outside the gene matches. Germline V gives CDR1 SEHNR, CDR2 FQNEAQ (reference sequence). The CDR3 loop reads CASSIPNPGGRYGYTF. CDR3 nucleotide sequence: TGTGCCAGCAGCATCCCCAATCCAGGGGGCCGCTATGGCTACACCTTC.

This clonotype was counted only a few times. The V gene is TRBV9, the J gene TRBJ2-1; perhaps TRBD2 as D (7 bases). The germline V gene encodes CDR1 SGDLS and CDR2 YYNGEE. V was trimmed by 3 bases and J by 10 bases, leaving 26 bases between them. The CDR3 runs to 17 residues. Written as DNA, the CDR3 is TGTGCCAGCAGCGCCCCTCCGGGGGGCTCCCCCTTAGGCGAGCAGTTCTTC. It translates to CASSAPPGGSPLGEQFF.

Remarks on this clonotype: No conserved phenylalanine or tryptophan ends this CDR3, so it is likely a read error. The chain carries TRBV2 and TRBJ2-7, with D unclear. V was trimmed by 6 bases and J by 0 bases, leaving 9 bases between them. The V gene's germline CDR1 is SNHLY and CDR2 FYNNEI. The CDR3 is 13 residues long. In DNA form, the CDR3 reads TGTGCCAGCAGCCCGGGCAGCTCCTACGAGCAGTACTTG. The encoded protein is CASSPGSSYEQYL.

The rearrangement uses TRBV7-3 and TRBJ2-3, with D possibly TRBD2 on 6 matching bases. The length of the CDR3 is 16 residues. V was clipped by 8 bases and J by 3 bases, with 21 bases between them. Germline V gives CDR1 SGHTA, CDR2 FQGTGA. Written as DNA, the CDR3 is TGTGCCAGCCGGAACGGGAGTAGGCAGTTTACAGATACGCAGTATTTT. Protein sequence: CASRNGSRQFTDTQYF. Complete variable domain (other parts from reference TRBV7-3 and TRBJ2-3): GAGVSQTPSNKVTEKGKYVELRCDPISGHTALYWYRQSLGQGPEFLIYFQGTGAADDSGLPNDRFFAVRPEGSVSTLKIQRTERGDSAVYLCASRNGSRQFTDTQYFGPGTRLTVL.

The chain combines TRBV12-3 or TRBV12-4 with TRBJ2-3, with TRBD2 matching 8 bases. The ends lost 7 bases at V and 7 bases at J; junction bases unmatched: 13. The length of the CDR3 is 15 residues. CDR3 in amino acids: CASTPQGLGDNTQYF. In DNA form, the CDR3 reads TGTGCCAGCACCCCTCAGGGACTAGGGGATAATACGCAGTATTTT.

The chain recombines TRBV20-1 with TRBJ1-1; 7 bases agree with TRBD1. J was trimmed by 0 bases and V by 2 bases; bases with no gene match: 15. The length of the CDR3 is 18 residues. Per the germline V gene, CDR1 is DFQATT and CDR2 is SNEGSKA (reference sequence). This CDR3 is CSARRMNRDSNLNTEAFF. The CDR3 nucleotides are TGCAGTGCTAGAAGGATGAACCGGGACAGTAATTTGAACACTGAAGCTTTCTTT.